This entry features one T cell receptor beta chain sequence. This clone's antigen is unknown. No qualities accompany the bases; no much larger clone lies one base away. The sample belongs to a study of shared clonotypes between healthy human individuals (dated by TCRdb to about 2020). A note on the overall study: The cohort included three men and a couple of women between 18 and 49 years of age. For each donor, CD4 naive and CD4 memory were each run on three plates, CD8 naive on two plates, and CD8 memory on one plate. Blood TCR repertoires of five healthy adults were deeply sequenced to estimate repertoire size and the extent of clonotype sharing between individuals. To increase sequencing depth and limit assay-specific biases, different laboratories used diverse techniques to prepare libraries and sequence TCR repertoires. Between about 0.85 and 10 billion PBMCs per donor were obtained by leukapheresis.

Beyond this particular receptor, the publication reports: Sampling was restricted to blood, and TCR repertoires in tissue are likely to differ from TCR repertoires in blood. The genetic and exposure-history diversity represented was limited by the small number of donors. Compared with non-shared clonotypes, the clonotypes found in all four sorted-subset donors had higher generation probabilities. Estimated clonotype richness was generally larger for naive than for memory subsets. Pairwise subsampling led to the expectation that sequencing depth would affect the degree of clonotype sharing among donors. Incomplete sequencing was indicated by rarefaction of sorted-subset datasets, despite the large sequencing depth. Across a few donors, about 5.2% of naive CD4, around 3.3% of naive CD8, 2% to 2.5% of memory CD4, and about 0.4% of memory CD8 clonotypes were shared.

CD8 naive samples consisted of CD45RO-negative cells that were positively selected for CCR7, yielding a CD45RA+CCR7+ population without TemRA cells. Donors were healthy HIV-negative adults with no recently reported acute infections or vaccinations. All donors were Caucasian adults living in Nashville, Tennessee, USA. Blood was collected by leukapheresis, and PBMCs were isolated by Ficoll-Histopaque density gradient centrifugation and then cryopreserved in liquid nitrogen vapor phase. Analytical flow cytometry was used to check the purity and quantity of every magnetically sorted T cell population. Genomic DNA was isolated from each sorted fraction and quantified by UV absorbance on a Nanodrop 2000c. Using the deep immunoSEQ assay, multiplex PCR amplified TCR CDR3 regions from genomic DNA. Genomic DNA extracted from each cell subset was distributed evenly over all wells of several immunoSEQ 96-well plates, and each plate served as one replicate. For sorted subsets, roughly 200 ng of genomic DNA, equivalent to 30,000 or so T cell genomes, went into each replicate PCR. Purified libraries were quantified with a Qubit 3.0 fluorometer, sized on a Bioanalyzer 2100, and re-quantified with the KAPA Library Quantification kit. Each immunoSEQ 96-well plate was sequenced on its own single-read 150-cycle Illumina NextSeq 550 flow cell. In the paper's pipeline: Because the immunoSEQ output held only junctional sequences and lacked quality scores, the filtering could not match the filtering applied to full-length reads. Sequences were annotated with PyIR, a Python wrapper for IgBLAST v1.9, using IMGT germline references to assign V/J genes and CDR3. Reads were removed for weak V/J assignments (E-value above 1e-6), missing CDR3, stop codons, out-of-frame junctions, or ambiguous translated residues. V3J clonotypes were defined as sequences sharing the same inferred V gene, J gene, and CDR3 amino acid sequence. Percentage overlap between repertoires was calculated by dividing the number of shared unique clonotypes by the size of the smaller repertoire. RTK rarefaction, the Chao1 estimator, and Recon v2.1 estimates of unobserved clonotypes were used to assess repertoire richness. Generation probabilities for all TCRbeta clonotypes obtained by the gDNA method from a handful of donors were computed using OLGA. TCRdb retrieved this table from immuneACCESS and kept in-frame rearrangements only. Not all clones are present; in checked studies, unresolved V genes account for under half, and no reason is known for the remainder. Clonal size and the V and J genes are those of that table, whereas D and trimming came from the DNA. Recorded for this sample are some 2,000,000 clones; less than 95% of them occurred a single time. Of the sample, around 1.1% is held by the ten largest clones.

The sequenced sample was naive CD8+ T cells sorted from blood. In the paper's terms, the cell subset or site label means: CD45RA+CCR7+. The sequence was collected from a man younger than 35 in good health.

In nucleotide form, the sequence is TGTGCCAGCAGCCAAGAGGTTATCTCGCTAGCGGGACCGTCACTGTACTTC. It encodes CASSQEVISLAGPSLYF. The chain joins TRBV14 to TRBJ2-7, with TRBD2 identical over 9 junction bases. According to the germline V gene, CDR1 reads SGHDN and CDR2 reads FVKESK. For this chain, trimming is 0 bases at the V end and 12 bases at the J end, and the number of junction bases without a gene match is 18. The CDR3 holds 17 amino acids from the cysteine to the phenylalanine. The kept DNA is CDR3 alone, 51 bases in frame from the first base.